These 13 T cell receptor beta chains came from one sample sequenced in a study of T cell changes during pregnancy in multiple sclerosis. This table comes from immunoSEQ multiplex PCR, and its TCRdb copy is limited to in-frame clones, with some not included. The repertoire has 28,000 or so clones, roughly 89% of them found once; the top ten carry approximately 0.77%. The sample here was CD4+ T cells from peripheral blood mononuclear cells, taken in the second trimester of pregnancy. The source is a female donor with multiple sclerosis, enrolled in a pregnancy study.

CDR3 bases: TGCGCCAGCAGCCAAGGTCGCTGGAGACAGGGGAATGAAAAACTGTTTTTT. It specifies CASSQGRWRQGNEKLFF. The chain recombines TRBV4-3 with TRBJ1-4; 8 nucleotides agree with TRBD1. V gave up 1 base and J gave up 5 bases; unmatched junction bases: 9. The germline V gene has CDR1 LGHNA and CDR2 YSLEER. This CDR3 region has 17 residues.

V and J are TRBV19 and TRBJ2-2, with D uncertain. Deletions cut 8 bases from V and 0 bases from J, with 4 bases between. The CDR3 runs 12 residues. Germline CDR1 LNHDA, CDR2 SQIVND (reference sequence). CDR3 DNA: TGTGCCAGTGCGGCGAACACCGGGGAGCTGTTTTTT. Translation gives CASAANTGELFF.

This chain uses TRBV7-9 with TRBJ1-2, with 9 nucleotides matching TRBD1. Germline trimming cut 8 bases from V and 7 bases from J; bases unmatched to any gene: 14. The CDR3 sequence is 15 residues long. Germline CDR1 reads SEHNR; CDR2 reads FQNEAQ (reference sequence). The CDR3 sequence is CASGTFGQGKGGYTF. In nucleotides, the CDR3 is TGTGCCAGCGGAACCTTTGGACAGGGGAAGGGTGGCTACACCTTC.

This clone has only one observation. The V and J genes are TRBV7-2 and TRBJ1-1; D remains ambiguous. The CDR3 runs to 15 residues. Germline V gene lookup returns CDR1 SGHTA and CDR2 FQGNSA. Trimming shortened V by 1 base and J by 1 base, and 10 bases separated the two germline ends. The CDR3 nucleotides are TGTGCCAGCAGCTTAGGGTTAACGGGGAACACTGAAGCTTTCTTT. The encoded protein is CASSLGLTGNTEAFF.

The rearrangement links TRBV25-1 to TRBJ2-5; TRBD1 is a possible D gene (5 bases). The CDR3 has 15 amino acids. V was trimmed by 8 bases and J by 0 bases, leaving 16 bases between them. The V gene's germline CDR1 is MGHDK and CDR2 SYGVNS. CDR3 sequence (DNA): TGTGCCAGCGGATACAGGTCTAGGTACCAAGAGACCCAGTACTTC. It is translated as CASGYRSRYQETQYF. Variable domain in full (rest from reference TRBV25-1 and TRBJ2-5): EADIYQTPRYLVIGTGKKITLECSQTMGHDKMYWYQQDPGMELHLIHYSYGVNSTEKGDLSSESTVSRIRTEHFPLTLESARPSHTSQYLCASGYRSRYQETQYFGPGTRLLVL.

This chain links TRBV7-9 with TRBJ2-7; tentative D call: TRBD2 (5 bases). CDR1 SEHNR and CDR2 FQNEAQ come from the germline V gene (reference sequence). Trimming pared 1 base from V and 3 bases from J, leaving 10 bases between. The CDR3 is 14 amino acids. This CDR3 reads CASSLGGVLYEQYF. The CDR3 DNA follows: TGTGCCAGCAGCTTAGGGGGAGTTCTCTACGAGCAGTACTTC.

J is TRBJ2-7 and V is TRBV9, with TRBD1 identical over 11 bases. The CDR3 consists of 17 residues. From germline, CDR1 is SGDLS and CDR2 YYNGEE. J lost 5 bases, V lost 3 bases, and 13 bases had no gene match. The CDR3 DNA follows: TGTGCCAGCAGCGGGGGAAGGACAGGGGGCTTGAGCGACGAGCAGTACTTC. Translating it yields CASSGGRTGGLSDEQYF.

The CDR3 loop is CASSLSGGGAYETQYF. The CDR3 DNA sequence: TGCGCCAGCAGCTTGAGCGGCGGGGGGGCGTATGAGACCCAGTACTTC. V and J are TRBV5-1 and TRBJ2-5; the match to TRBD2 covers 9 bases. Germline CDR1 SGHRS, CDR2 YFSETQ. V lost 1 base to trimming and J lost 5 bases; unmatched junction nucleotides: 9. The CDR3 is made up of 16 amino acids.

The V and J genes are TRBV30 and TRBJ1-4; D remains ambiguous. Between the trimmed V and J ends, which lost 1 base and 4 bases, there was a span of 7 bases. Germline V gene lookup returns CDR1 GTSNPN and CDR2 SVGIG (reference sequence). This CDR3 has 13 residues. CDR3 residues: CAWSEGSNEKLFF. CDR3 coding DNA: TGTGCCTGGAGTGAAGGGAGTAATGAAAAACTGTTTTTT. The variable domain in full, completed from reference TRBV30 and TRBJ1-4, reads SQTIHQWPATLVQPVGSPLSLECTVEGTSNPNLYWYRQAAGRGLQLLFYSVGIGQISSEVPQNLSASRPQDRQFILSSKKLLLSDSGFYLCAWSEGSNEKLFFGSGTQLSVL.

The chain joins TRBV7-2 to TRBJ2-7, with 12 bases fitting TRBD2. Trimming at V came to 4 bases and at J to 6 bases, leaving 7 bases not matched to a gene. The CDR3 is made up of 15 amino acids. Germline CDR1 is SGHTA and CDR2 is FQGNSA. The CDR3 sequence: CASSSQTSGGGEQYF. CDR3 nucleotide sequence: TGTGCCAGCAGCTCACAGACTAGCGGGGGAGGCGAGCAGTACTTC.

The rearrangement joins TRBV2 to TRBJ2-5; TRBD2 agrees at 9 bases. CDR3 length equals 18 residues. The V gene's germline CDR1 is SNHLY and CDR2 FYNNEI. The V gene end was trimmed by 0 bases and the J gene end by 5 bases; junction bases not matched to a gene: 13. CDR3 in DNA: TGTGCCAGCAGTGAAGCGCGGAAGCGGGGGGCGACCTGGGAGACCCAGTACTTC. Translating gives CASSEARKRGATWETQYF. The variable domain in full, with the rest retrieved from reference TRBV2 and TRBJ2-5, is EPEVTQTPSHQVTQMGQEVILRCVPISNHLYFYWYRQILGQKVEFLVSFYNNEISEKSEIFDDQFSVERPDGSNFTLKIRSTKLEDSAMYFCASSEARKRGATWETQYFGPGTRLLVL.

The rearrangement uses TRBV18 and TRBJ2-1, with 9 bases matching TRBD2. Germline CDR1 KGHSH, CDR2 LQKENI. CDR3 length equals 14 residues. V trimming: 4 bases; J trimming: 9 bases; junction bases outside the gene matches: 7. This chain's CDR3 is CASSRVAGVVEQFF. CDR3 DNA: TGTGCCAGCTCACGAGTAGCGGGGGTGGTTGAGCAGTTCTTC.

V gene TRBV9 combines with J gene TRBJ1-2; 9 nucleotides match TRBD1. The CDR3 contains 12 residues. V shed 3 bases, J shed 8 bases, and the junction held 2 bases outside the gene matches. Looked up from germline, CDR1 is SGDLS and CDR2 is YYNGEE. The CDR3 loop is CASSGQGGGYTF. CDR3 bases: TGTGCCAGCAGCGGACAGGGGGGCGGCTACACCTTC.